These T cell receptor beta chains were read from a single sample in a study. One entry per CDR3 protein, called by TCRdb with MiXCR from the 5' RACE reads. The table lists some 11,000 distinct CDR3 sequences, 27% of them singletons. The specimen sequenced was Tregs sorted from a lymph node. The receptors come from a female donor with breast cancer. Both conserved end residues are part of each CDR3. The D gene is left open where the match is weak. For some rows the clone size is stated as once, few or many, or as a class when expanded; others skip it.

clone_size: NA
j_call: TRBJ2-7
v_call: TRBV19
d_call: TRBD1
cdr3_nt: TGTGCCAGTAGTATGGACAGGGCCGAGGACGAGCAGTACTTC
cdr3_aa: CASSMDRAEDEQYF

clone_size: medium-sized
j_call: TRBJ2-7
v_call: TRBV20-1
d_call: TRBD2
cdr3_nt: TGCAGTGCTAGTCTCAGCGGGGCTTTCTACGAGCAGTACTTC
cdr3_aa: CSASLSGAFYEQYF

clone_size: NA
j_call: TRBJ2-1
v_call: TRBV5-6
d_call: NA
cdr3_nt: TGTGCCAGCAGTAAAAACCGGGGCCTAACGGGGAATGAGCAGTTCTTC
cdr3_aa: CASSKNRGLTGNEQFF

clone_size: medium-sized
j_call: TRBJ2-7
v_call: TRBV5-1
d_call: NA
cdr3_nt: TGCGCCAGCAGCTTAGGGTTAGACTACGAGCAGTACTTC
cdr3_aa: CASSLGLDYEQYF

clone_size: NA
j_call: TRBJ2-1
v_call: TRBV19
d_call: TRBD1
cdr3_nt: TGTGCCAGTAGTGTACAGGGGTACAATGAGCAGTTCTTC
cdr3_aa: CASSVQGYNEQFF

clone_size: NA
j_call: TRBJ2-7
v_call: TRBV20-1
d_call: NA
cdr3_nt: TGCAGTGCTAGACTGGCGGGTGGGACATACGAGCAGTACTTC
cdr3_aa: CSARLAGGTYEQYF

clone_size: few
j_call: TRBJ1-5
v_call: TRBV6-6
d_call: TRBD1
cdr3_nt: TGTGCCAGCAGTTACCCACAGGGGCAAATTCATCAGCCCCAGCATTTT
cdr3_aa: CASSYPQGQIHQPQHF

clone_size: NA
j_call: TRBJ1-1
v_call: TRBV12-3/TRBV12-4
d_call: NA
cdr3_nt: TGTGCCAGCAGTCCTGGTCTGAGCACTGAAGCTTTCTTT
cdr3_aa: CASSPGLSTEAFF

clone_size: NA
j_call: TRBJ2-1
v_call: TRBV2
d_call: NA
cdr3_nt: TGTGCCAGCAGTTCGTACAGTGGGCTTACCTACAATGAGCAGTTCTTC
cdr3_aa: CASSSYSGLTYNEQFF

clone_size: medium-sized
j_call: TRBJ2-7
v_call: TRBV4-2
d_call: TRBD2
cdr3_nt: TGTGCCAGCAGCCCTACTTCGGGTAGCGGGAGACACGAGCAGTACTTC
cdr3_aa: CASSPTSGSGRHEQYF

clone_size: many
j_call: TRBJ1-5
v_call: TRBV10-3
d_call: NA
cdr3_nt: TGTGCCATCAGTGAAGACAGTAGCAATCAGCCCCAGCATTTT
cdr3_aa: CAISEDSSNQPQHF

clone_size: medium-sized
j_call: TRBJ2-7
v_call: TRBV5-1
d_call: NA
cdr3_nt: TGCGCCAGCAGCTCATCCTACGAGCAGTACTTC
cdr3_aa: CASSSSYEQYF

clone_size: many
j_call: TRBJ2-2
v_call: TRBV20-1
d_call: NA
cdr3_nt: TGCAGTGCTAGGGGTACTACCGGGGAGCTGTTTTTT
cdr3_aa: CSARGTTGELFF

clone_size: NA
j_call: TRBJ1-2
v_call: TRBV4-2
d_call: NA
cdr3_nt: TGTGCCAACAGCCAAGGTTCAGGAAACTATGACTACACCTTC
cdr3_aa: CANSQGSGNYDYTF

clone_size: medium-sized
j_call: TRBJ2-1
v_call: TRBV5-1
d_call: TRBD2
cdr3_nt: TGCGCCAGCAGCACGGGACTAGCGGGAGGGCAATACAATGAGCAGTTCTTC
cdr3_aa: CASSTGLAGGQYNEQFF

clone_size: medium-sized
j_call: TRBJ2-5
v_call: TRBV9
d_call: NA
cdr3_nt: TGTGCCAGCAACCTAATCGGGACCCAAGCGGAGACCCAGTACTTC
cdr3_aa: CASNLIGTQAETQYF

clone_size: many
j_call: TRBJ1-6
v_call: TRBV28
d_call: TRBD1
cdr3_nt: TGTGCCGTAGGGGACAGAACCCTTCACCTCTATAATTCACCCCTCCACTTT
cdr3_aa: CAVGDRTLHLYNSPLHF

clone_size: NA
j_call: TRBJ1-5
v_call: TRBV18
d_call: TRBD1
cdr3_nt: TGTGCCAGCTCACCGACAGGGTTTAGCAATCAGCCCCAGCATTTT
cdr3_aa: CASSPTGFSNQPQHF

clone_size: NA
j_call: TRBJ2-5
v_call: TRBV9
d_call: TRBD2
cdr3_nt: TGTGCCAGCAGCGAAGATAGCGGGAGTGAGACCCAGTACTTC
cdr3_aa: CASSEDSGSETQYF

clone_size: many
j_call: TRBJ1-1
v_call: TRBV6-5
d_call: TRBD1
cdr3_nt: TGTGCCAGCAGTTACTCGCTGTCACAGGGGGAGGGGGGCACTGAAGCTTTCTTT
cdr3_aa: CASSYSLSQGEGGTEAFF

clone_size: medium-sized
j_call: TRBJ1-5
v_call: TRBV10-1
d_call: NA
cdr3_nt: TGCGCCAGCAGCACCTCCGATCAGCCCCAGCATTTT
cdr3_aa: CASSTSDQPQHF

clone_size: many
j_call: TRBJ1-2
v_call: TRBV12-3/TRBV12-4
d_call: NA
cdr3_nt: TGTGCCAGCAGTTTTCGGGGGGAAGCTAACTATGGCTACACCTTC
cdr3_aa: CASSFRGEANYGYTF

clone_size: many
j_call: TRBJ1-5
v_call: TRBV7-2
d_call: NA
cdr3_nt: TGTGCCAGCAGCTTAGTGGGGGGTAATCAGCCCCAGCATTTT
cdr3_aa: CASSLVGGNQPQHF

clone_size: NA
j_call: TRBJ2-4
v_call: TRBV5-1
d_call: NA
cdr3_nt: TGCGCCAGCAGATCAAACAACTTTCAGTACTTC
cdr3_aa: CASRSNNFQYF

clone_size: NA
j_call: TRBJ2-7
v_call: TRBV20-1
d_call: NA
cdr3_nt: TGCAGTGCCAGACCTAGCAGCTCCTACGAGCAGTACTTC
cdr3_aa: CSARPSSSYEQYF

clone_size: NA
j_call: TRBJ2-5
v_call: TRBV5-4
d_call: NA
cdr3_nt: TGTGCCAGCAGCTTGGGGTTGGGGGAGACCCAGTACTTC
cdr3_aa: CASSLGLGETQYF

clone_size: many
j_call: TRBJ1-4
v_call: TRBV5-1
d_call: NA
cdr3_nt: TGCGCCAGCACCCTCGATGGGGGAGAAGAAAAACTGTTTTTT
cdr3_aa: CASTLDGGEEKLFF

clone_size: many
j_call: TRBJ2-1
v_call: TRBV24-1
d_call: NA
cdr3_nt: TGTGCCACCAGTGATCCGTGGGACCCTAGCTCCTACAATGAGCAGTTCTTC
cdr3_aa: CATSDPWDPSSYNEQFF

clone_size: few
j_call: TRBJ2-7
v_call: TRBV9
d_call: TRBD1
cdr3_nt: TGTGCCAGCAGCGGCCGGGACAGCTCCTACGAGCAGTACTTC
cdr3_aa: CASSGRDSSYEQYF

clone_size: few
j_call: TRBJ2-1
v_call: TRBV18
d_call: NA
cdr3_nt: TGTGCCAGCTCACCACCGGATGGCCCTCAGGGTAGTCATGAGCAGTTCTTC
cdr3_aa: CASSPPDGPQGSHEQFF

clone_size: medium-sized
j_call: TRBJ2-7
v_call: TRBV20-1
d_call: TRBD2
cdr3_nt: TGCAGTGCTAGAGCTGGGACTAGCGGGAGCCCCTACGAGCAGTACTTC
cdr3_aa: CSARAGTSGSPYEQYF

clone_size: medium-sized
j_call: TRBJ1-1
v_call: TRBV3-1
d_call: NA
cdr3_nt: TGTGCCAGCAGCCAAGGGAACCGGGACCTTGAAGCTTTCTTT
cdr3_aa: CASSQGNRDLEAFF

clone_size: many
j_call: TRBJ1-5
v_call: TRBV19
d_call: TRBD1
cdr3_nt: TGTGCCAGTAGTACAGGGGGCCCGGGTCAGCCCCAGCATTTT
cdr3_aa: CASSTGGPGQPQHF

clone_size: few
j_call: TRBJ2-1
v_call: TRBV7-3
d_call: NA
cdr3_nt: TGTGCCAGCAGCTTAAATGCGGAAAATGAGCAGTTCTTC
cdr3_aa: CASSLNAENEQFF

clone_size: NA
j_call: TRBJ2-1
v_call: TRBV20-1
d_call: NA
cdr3_nt: TGCAGTGCTAGAGATGGCCTCTACAATGAGCAGTTCTTC
cdr3_aa: CSARDGLYNEQFF

clone_size: NA
j_call: TRBJ2-7
v_call: TRBV20-1
d_call: TRBD1
cdr3_nt: TGCAGTGCTACCCAGGGGGTTGTCTACGAGCAGTACTTT
cdr3_aa: CSATQGVVYEQYF

clone_size: many
j_call: TRBJ1-5
v_call: TRBV12-3/TRBV12-4
d_call: NA
cdr3_nt: TGTGCCAGCAGTTTTCGGGGGACCAATCAGCCCCAGCATTTT
cdr3_aa: CASSFRGTNQPQHF

clone_size: many
j_call: TRBJ2-3
v_call: TRBV5-1
d_call: NA
cdr3_nt: TGCGCCAGCAGCCCTGAATGGAGCGCAGATACGCAGTATTTT
cdr3_aa: CASSPEWSADTQYF

clone_size: medium-sized
j_call: TRBJ2-1
v_call: TRBV20-1
d_call: NA
cdr3_nt: TGCAGTGCTAGAACTAGGGTTAATGAGCAGTTCTTC
cdr3_aa: CSARTRVNEQFF

clone_size: many
j_call: TRBJ1-6
v_call: TRBV6-5
d_call: NA
cdr3_nt: TGTGCCAGCAGTTACGGGGGCGGGACACCCCTCCACTTT
cdr3_aa: CASSYGGGTPLHF

clone_size: medium-sized
j_call: TRBJ2-7
v_call: TRBV29-1
d_call: NA
cdr3_nt: TGCAGCGTTGGACAGCACGAGCAGTACTTC
cdr3_aa: CSVGQHEQYF

clone_size: medium-sized
j_call: TRBJ2-5
v_call: TRBV6-6
d_call: NA
cdr3_nt: TGTGCCAGCAGTTACGGGCTCGAAGAGACCCAGTACTTC
cdr3_aa: CASSYGLEETQYF

clone_size: NA
j_call: TRBJ2-5
v_call: TRBV25-1
d_call: NA
cdr3_nt: TGTGCCAGCAGTGAATATAAAAGCTCCGGGGAGACCCAGTGCTTC
cdr3_aa: CASSEYKSSGETQCF

clone_size: medium-sized
j_call: TRBJ2-3
v_call: TRBV9
d_call: NA
cdr3_nt: TGTGCCAGCAGCATATCGGGTACGCAGTATTTT
cdr3_aa: CASSISGTQYF

clone_size: many
j_call: TRBJ2-7
v_call: TRBV6-1
d_call: TRBD2
cdr3_nt: TGTGCCAGCAGTGTCCCGACTAGCGGGAGATACGAGCAGTACTTC
cdr3_aa: CASSVPTSGRYEQYF

clone_size: NA
j_call: TRBJ2-1
v_call: TRBV16
d_call: NA
cdr3_nt: TGTGCCAGCAGCCAATGGGGATCGAGCGGTGTGTACAATGAGCAGTTCTTC
cdr3_aa: CASSQWGSSGVYNEQFF

clone_size: few
j_call: TRBJ2-7
v_call: TRBV15
d_call: NA
cdr3_nt: TGTGCCACCAGCAGAGGTACCATGAGCTCCTACGAGCAGTACTTC
cdr3_aa: CATSRGTMSSYEQYF

clone_size: many
j_call: TRBJ1-1
v_call: TRBV9
d_call: NA
cdr3_nt: TGTGCCAGCAGCGTAGCTAGGGAGGGAATGAACACTGAAGCTTTCTTT
cdr3_aa: CASSVAREGMNTEAFF

clone_size: many
j_call: TRBJ2-1
v_call: TRBV5-1
d_call: TRBD2
cdr3_nt: TGCGCCAGCAGCTCTAGCGGGAGGGGTGGCGATGAGCAGTTCTTC
cdr3_aa: CASSSSGRGGDEQFF

clone_size: many
j_call: TRBJ1-2
v_call: TRBV5-1
d_call: NA
cdr3_nt: TGCGCCAGCAGCGCTACAGGGATCTATGGCTACACCTTC
cdr3_aa: CASSATGIYGYTF

clone_size: once
j_call: TRBJ2-1
v_call: TRBV4-2
d_call: NA
cdr3_nt: TGTGCCAGCAGCCAAGATTGGAGGGGTTCCTATAATGAGCAGTTCTTC
cdr3_aa: CASSQDWRGSYNEQFF

clone_size: NA
j_call: TRBJ2-6
v_call: TRBV12-5
d_call: NA
cdr3_nt: TGTGCTAGTGGTTTGGTCCCAGGGGATGGGGCCAACGTCCAGACTTTC
cdr3_aa: CASGLVPGDGANVQTF

clone_size: NA
j_call: TRBJ2-7
v_call: TRBV6-5
d_call: NA
cdr3_nt: TGTGCCAGCAGTTACCGGGTGAGGTATTGGGAGCAGTACTTC
cdr3_aa: CASSYRVRYWEQYF

clone_size: many
j_call: TRBJ2-1
v_call: TRBV5-1
d_call: TRBD2
cdr3_nt: TGCGCCAGCAGCTTGGTCTGGTCCTCGGGCGGGGGCTCCTACAATGAGCAGTTCTTC
cdr3_aa: CASSLVWSSGGGSYNEQFF

clone_size: medium-sized
j_call: TRBJ2-1
v_call: TRBV20-1
d_call: TRBD1
cdr3_nt: TGCAGTGCTAGAGATGTTGGGACAGTCTACAATGAGCAGTTCTTC
cdr3_aa: CSARDVGTVYNEQFF

clone_size: many
j_call: TRBJ1-1
v_call: TRBV7-9
d_call: NA
cdr3_nt: TGTGCCAGCAGCGTTAGACCGTGGATCACTGAAGCTTTCTTT
cdr3_aa: CASSVRPWITEAFF

clone_size: NA
j_call: TRBJ2-7
v_call: TRBV24-1
d_call: TRBD1
cdr3_nt: TGTGCCACCTCGAACCCGGGACAGGGGGACGAGCAGTACTTC
cdr3_aa: CATSNPGQGDEQYF